These 32 T cell receptor beta chains came from one sample sequenced in a study of a mutant IDH1 vaccine in newly diagnosed glioma. Time point indicated: week 5, during vaccination. The vaccine gave 300 ug of a 20-mer mutant IDH1 peptide subcutaneously per dose. These receptors lack a known antigen. Assay: immunoSEQ multiplex PCR; the TCRdb copy retains only in-frame clones and omits some. The sample includes about 25,000 clones, approximately 80% of them seen just once. This material consisted of PBMCs, taken from a glioma patient whose treatment included an IDH1 peptide vaccine. The receptors were gathered from a man between 35 and 55 years old with glioma.

The table lists this clone with a few counts. The chain carries TRBV18 and TRBJ2-2, with 7 bases lining up with TRBD1. This CDR3 region has 16 residues. V lost 0 bases and J lost 1; bases outside the gene matches: 2. Germline CDR1 and CDR2: KGHSH and LQKENI. The CDR3 nucleotides are TGTGCCAGCTCACCACCGGCAGGGGGGAACACCGGGGAGCTGTTTTTT. Translating gives CASSPPAGGNTGELFF. The full variable domain, its missing parts supplied by reference TRBV18 and TRBJ2-2, is NAGVMQNPRHLVRRRGQEARLRCSPMKGHSHVYWYRQLPEEGLKFMVYLQKENIIDESGMPKERFSAEFPKEGPSILRIQQVVRGDSAAYFCASSPPAGGNTGELFFGEGSRLTVL.

This clone came up a few times. The chain has TRBV7-2 and TRBJ1-5; no firm D call. The CDR3 covers 13 residues. Per germline, CDR1 SGHTA and CDR2 FQGNSA. The V end was cut by 5 bases, the J end by 5 bases, with 10 bases between. The CDR3 sequence is CASSLDGHQPQHF. The CDR3, as DNA: TGTGCCAGCAGCCTTGACGGCCATCAGCCCCAGCATTTT.

This clone was counted a few times. V gene TRBV19 combines with J gene TRBJ2-1, with D maybe TRBD1 (5 bases). From germline, CDR1 is LNHDA and CDR2 SQIVND (reference sequence). The length of the CDR3 is 13 residues. The V end lost 3 bases, the J end lost 7 bases, and 10 bases lay between the germline ends. The CDR3 DNA reads TGTGCCAGTAGTATCCAGGGAAAGAATGAGCAGTTCTTC. It encodes CASSIQGKNEQFF.

This clone was seen only a few times. The chain carries TRBV7-7 and TRBJ2-3; D may correspond to TRBD1 or TRBD2 (5 bases each). Germline CDR1 is SSHAT and CDR2 is FNYEAQ (reference sequence). Trimming removed 4 bases from V and 4 bases from J, with 12 bases in between. The CDR3 spans 14 residues. In DNA, the CDR3 is TGTGCCAGCAGCTCCTCCTTGGGGGCAGATACGCAGTATTTT. It specifies CASSSSLGADTQYF.

The V gene is TRBV14, the J gene TRBJ2-3; 11 bases are shared with TRBD2. From germline, CDR1 is SGHDN and CDR2 FVKESK. After removal of 4 bases from V and 9 bases from J, the junction contained 9 bases not matched to a gene. CDR3 size: 15 residues. Here the CDR3 DNA reads TGTGCCAGCAGCCGTGGGCTAGCGGGAGGAGGCACGCAGTATTTT. Protein sequence: CASSRGLAGGGTQYF.

The chain employs TRBV7-9 and TRBJ2-1, with D possibly called TRBD1 or TRBD2 (5 bases each). The germline V and J ends were trimmed by 4 bases and 3 bases, with 16 bases remaining between them. The CDR3 runs to 16 residues. Germline V gives CDR1 SEHNR, CDR2 FQNEAQ (reference sequence). CDR3 residues: CASSSAKGGGYNEQFF. The CDR3 region has the DNA TGTGCCAGCAGCTCCGCCAAGGGTGGGGGCTACAATGAGCAGTTCTTC.

This clone was detected only a few times. The chain links TRBV11-3 to TRBJ1-1; D not certain. Germline CDR1 reads SGHNT; CDR2 reads YENEEA. The germline V and J ends were trimmed by 9 bases and 8 bases, with 4 bases remaining between them. The CDR3 covers 8 residues. The CDR3 sequence: CARREAFF. In DNA, the CDR3 is TGTGCCAGACGGGAAGCTTTCTTT.

This clone showed up just once. The V call is TRBV16, the J call TRBJ2-1; TRBD2 agrees at 9 bases. After removal of 7 bases from V and 2 bases from J, the junction contained 3 bases not matched to a gene. Per the germline V gene, CDR1 is KGHSY and CDR2 is FQNENV. CDR3 length: 14 amino acids. CDR3 amino acids: CASKSGGTYNEQFF. The CDR3 DNA sequence: TGTGCCAGCAAGAGCGGGGGGACCTACAATGAGCAGTTCTTC.

The chain joins TRBV5-4 to TRBJ2-1, with 9 bases identical to TRBD2. CDR3 length: 14 residues. From germline, CDR1 is SGHNT and CDR2 YYREEE (reference sequence). V shed 0 bases, J shed 11 bases, and the junction held 6 bases outside the gene matches. CDR3 in DNA: TGTGCCAGCAGCTTGGGCGGGAGGGACAGTAAGCAGTTCTTC. The encoded protein is CASSLGGRDSKQFF.

This clone was detected only a few times. The chain joins TRBV13 to TRBJ2-1; 8 nucleotides align to TRBD2. This CDR3 spans 16 amino acids. With V trimmed by 2 bases and J by 0 bases, 3 bases remained unmatched. The germline CDR1 and CDR2 sequences are PRHDT and FYEKMQ (reference sequence). CDR3: CASSLMSGGSYNEQFF. The CDR3 coding sequence is TGTGCCAGCAGCTTAATGAGCGGGGGCTCCTACAATGAGCAGTTCTTC.

CDR3 DNA sequence: TGTGCCAGCAGCTTTCCGGGGTTGGGAGAGACCCAGTACTTC. Translating it yields CASSFPGLGETQYF. The J gene is TRBJ2-5, the V gene TRBV11-3; TRBD2 is a possible D gene (5 bases). Germline lookup yields CDR1 SGHNT and CDR2 YENEEA. V was pared by 3 bases and J by 4 bases, with 12 bases between. CDR3 length equals 14 residues.

The genes are TRBV27 and TRBJ1-5; a possible D gene is TRBD1 (5 bases). The CDR3 is made up of 16 amino acids. Germline CDR1 is MNHEY and CDR2 is SMNVEV (reference sequence). The V end lost 11 bases, the J end lost 0 bases, and 20 bases lay between the germline ends. CDR3 sequence (DNA): TGTGCCCCCCCAGGCGGGACCGGTTATAGCAATCAGCCCCAGCATTTT. Protein product: CAPPGGTGYSNQPQHF.

V gene TRBV7-2 combines with J gene TRBJ2-1; TRBD2 aligns across 11 bases. J lost 8 bases, V lost 4 bases, and 7 bases had no gene match. Per the germline V gene, CDR1 is SGHTA and CDR2 is FQGNSA. The CDR3 is 15 amino acids. Written as DNA, the CDR3 is TGTGCCAGCAGCTCGAGAACTAGCGGGAGCCATGAGCAGTTCTTC. It codes for CASSSRTSGSHEQFF.

The V and J genes are TRBV2 and TRBJ2-7; 7 bases are shared with TRBD2. Germline-derived CDR1 and CDR2 are SNHLY and FYNNEI. With V trimmed by 2 bases and J by 4 bases, 5 bases remained unmatched. This CDR3 spans 14 amino acids. Written as DNA, the CDR3 is TGTGCCAGCAGTGAAAGAGGAGCGGGATACGAGCAGTACTTC. The encoded protein is CASSERGAGYEQYF.

DNA for the CDR3: TGCGCCAGCAGCTTGGATGTATCGGGCGGTTACTATGGCTACACCTTC. This encodes CASSLDVSGGYYGYTF. The genes are TRBV5-1 and TRBJ1-2; D gene ambiguous. CDR3 length equals 16 residues. V was trimmed by 0 bases and J by 3 bases, leaving 15 bases between them. Germline V gene data show CDR1 as SGHRS and CDR2 as YFSETQ.

The genes are TRBV6-5 and TRBJ1-1; possible D gene TRBD1, 6 bases. The V and J ends lost 5 bases and 6 bases respectively, with 10 bases between them. Germline assignment: CDR1 MNHEY and CDR2 SVGAGI. This CDR3 is built from 12 residues. In DNA form, the CDR3 reads TGTGCCAGCAGTACAGGGTCGGCTGAAGCTTTCTTT. Encoded protein: CASSTGSAEAFF.

The chain recombines TRBV4-1 with TRBJ2-2, with D perhaps matching TRBD1 (6 bases). Germline V gives CDR1 MGHRA, CDR2 YSYEKL. V lost 1 base to trimming and J lost 7 bases, with 13 bases between them. The CDR3 runs to 15 residues. In DNA, the CDR3 is TGCGCCAGCAGCCAAGCTCCAGGGGCTGGCGGGGAGCTGTTTTTT. This sequence encodes CASSQAPGAGGELFF.

The rearrangement uses TRBV27 and TRBJ1-5, with a weak D call TRBD1 (5 bases). Between the trimmed V and J ends, which lost 5 bases and 4 bases, there was a span of 12 bases. CDR1 is MNHEY, CDR2 SMNVEV, per germline (reference sequence). This CDR3 spans 14 amino acids. The CDR3 nucleotides read TGTGCCAGCAGTGGGGGACGCACGAATCAGCCCCAGCATTTT. This encodes CASSGGRTNQPQHF.

V gene TRBV2 combines with J gene TRBJ2-1; 10 nucleotides align to TRBD1. Losses at the gene ends were 6 bases for V and 5 bases for J; bases not matched to a gene: 10. This CDR3 region has 16 residues. Germline CDR1 SNHLY, CDR2 FYNNEI. The CDR3 is CASRRETGGRHNEQFF. In DNA, the CDR3 is TGTGCCAGCAGGCGAGAGACAGGGGGCAGGCACAATGAGCAGTTCTTC.

J is TRBJ1-1 and V is TRBV7-9, with 7 bases fitting TRBD1. Trimming took 3 bases from V and 3 from J; bases not matched to a gene: 1. The germline gives CDR1 SEHNR, CDR2 FQNEAQ (reference sequence). The CDR3 sequence is 13 residues long. CDR3 loop: CASSFQGDTEAFF. As DNA, the CDR3 is TGTGCCAGCAGCTTCCAGGGGGACACTGAAGCTTTCTTT.

This clone was picked up a small number of times. The chain joins TRBV30 to TRBJ1-3, with unresolved D. In germline, CDR1 is GTSNPN, CDR2 SVGIG (reference sequence). CDR3 size: 15 residues. Trimming cost V 3 bases and J 0 bases, with 12 bases left between them. The CDR3 DNA reads as TGTGCCTGGAGGCGTCTGGCACACTCTGGAAACACCATATATTTT. It is translated as CAWRRLAHSGNTIYF. Variable domain in full (rest from reference TRBV30 and TRBJ1-3): SQTIHQWPATLVQPVGSPLSLECTVEGTSNPNLYWYRQAAGRGLQLLFYSVGIGQISSEVPQNLSASRPQDRQFILSSKKLLLSDSGFYLCAWRRLAHSGNTIYFGEGSWLTVV.

The chain has TRBV5-1 and TRBJ2-5; 7 nucleotides line up with TRBD1. This CDR3 contains 14 residues. The J segment lost 2 bases and the V segment lost 4 bases, leaving 5 bases of the junction unmatched. CDR1 and CDR2 from the germline V gene are SGHRS and YFSETQ. The CDR3 reads CASSRRQGQETQYF. As DNA, the CDR3 is TGCGCCAGCAGCCGCCGACAGGGACAAGAGACCCAGTACTTC. Full variable domain (remainder filled in from reference TRBV5-1 and TRBJ2-5): KAGVTQTPRYLIKTRGQQVTLSCSPISGHRSVSWYQQTPGQGLQFLFEYFSETQRNKGNFPGRFSGRQFSNSRSEMNVSTLELGDSALYLCASSRRQGQETQYFGPGTRLLVL.

The CDR3 sequence: CASSLRPYYGYTF. The DNA of the CDR3 is TGTGCCAGCAGCTTAAGACCTTACTATGGCTACACCTTC. This chain uses TRBV7-2 with TRBJ1-2; the D is unclear. The germline gives CDR1 SGHTA, CDR2 FQGNSA. The CDR3 sequence is 13 residues long. V was pared by 2 bases and J by 3 bases, with 7 bases between.

The rearrangement uses TRBV18 and TRBJ2-1; a possible D gene is TRBD2 (8 bases). CDR3 length: 18 amino acids. Germline assignment: CDR1 KGHSH and CDR2 LQKENI. V lost 3 bases to trimming and J lost 1 base, with 19 bases between them. CDR3 sequence reads: CASSPPGGQGESYNEQFF. The CDR3 nucleotides are TGTGCCAGCTCACCCCCGGGGGGGCAGGGGGAGTCCTACAATGAGCAGTTCTTC.

The chain carries TRBV5-5 and TRBJ2-3; 8 bases align to TRBD1. V lost 4 bases to trimming and J lost 4 bases; unmatched junction nucleotides: 11. CDR3 size: 16 residues. Germline V gives CDR1 SGHKS, CDR2 YYEKEE (reference sequence). For the CDR3, the DNA is TGTGCCAGCAGCCCGGGACAGGCCCGAGCAGCAGATACGCAGTATTTT. As protein: CASSPGQARAADTQYF.

The CDR3 region is CASSLDATSRYTGELFF. CDR3 nucleotide sequence: TGCGCCAGCAGCTTGGACGCCACTAGCAGATACACCGGGGAGCTGTTTTTT. The chain couples TRBV5-1 to TRBJ2-2; D perhaps matches TRBD2 (6 bases). The germline CDR1 and CDR2 sequences are SGHRS and YFSETQ. The CDR3 totals 17 residues. Trimming left V 0 bases short and J 3 bases short, with 15 bases between. Drawing the rest from reference TRBV5-1 and TRBJ2-2, the complete variable domain is KAGVTQTPRYLIKTRGQQVTLSCSPISGHRSVSWYQQTPGQGLQFLFEYFSETQRNKGNFPGRFSGRQFSNSRSEMNVSTLELGDSALYLCASSLDATSRYTGELFFGEGSRLTVL.

This clone has just a few counts. The chain combines TRBV19 with TRBJ1-2, with D hard to call. V was trimmed by 3 bases and J by 9 bases, leaving 11 bases between them. The CDR3 contains 12 residues. The germline V gene has CDR1 LNHDA and CDR2 SQIVND (reference sequence). The CDR3 nucleotides read TGTGCCAGTAGTATCGGGGAGGGAAGCTACACCTTC. As protein: CASSIGEGSYTF.

The chain combines TRBV12-5 with TRBJ2-3; weak D call: TRBD2 (6 bases). V was trimmed by 5 bases and J by 9 bases, leaving 15 bases between them. This CDR3 contains 13 residues. CDR1 LGHNT and CDR2 FRNRAP come from the germline V gene. The CDR3: CASGIQNSGTQYF. In DNA form, the CDR3 reads TGTGCTAGTGGTATCCAGAATAGCGGCACGCAGTATTTT.

The chain links TRBV4-2 to TRBJ2-7, with 13 bases fitting TRBD2. Germline lookup yields CDR1 LGHNA and CDR2 YNFKEQ. CDR3 length: 17 residues. V dropped 2 bases and J dropped 2; count of bases not matched to a gene: 6. CDR3 residues: CASSQTTGTSGTYEQYF. CDR3 nucleotide sequence: TGTGCCAGCAGCCAAACGACCGGGACTAGCGGGACCTACGAGCAGTACTTC.

This clone was seen only a few times. The CDR3 here is CAWITGVYGYTF. CDR3 DNA sequence: TGTGCCTGGATTACAGGGGTCTATGGCTACACCTTC. The rearrangement uses TRBV30 and TRBJ1-2; 7 nucleotides match TRBD1. Per germline, CDR1 GTSNPN and CDR2 SVGIG (reference sequence). Unmatched junction bases numbered 3, after V lost 4 bases and J lost 4 bases. The CDR3 runs 12 residues. The variable domain in full, completed from reference TRBV30 and TRBJ1-2, reads SQTIHQWPATLVQPVGSPLSLECTVEGTSNPNLYWYRQAAGRGLQLLFYSVGIGQISSEVPQNLSASRPQDRQFILSSKKLLLSDSGFYLCAWITGVYGYTFGSGTRLTVV.

This chain connects TRBV7-2 to TRBJ1-2; no firm D call. V lost 5 bases and J 1 base, leaving 8 bases between the germline ends. Per the germline V gene, CDR1 is SGHTA and CDR2 is FQGNSA. The CDR3 is made up of 13 amino acids. The CDR3 DNA reads as TGTGCCAGCAGCCTACAGCTTAACTATGGCTACACCTTC. Its translation: CASSLQLNYGYTF. The full variable domain, in which reference TRBV7-2 and TRBJ1-2 provide the parts outside the CDR3, is GAGVSQSPSNKVTEKGKDVELRCDPISGHTALYWYRQSLGQGLEFLIYFQGNSAPDKSGLPSDRFSAERTGGSVSTLTIQRTQQEDSAVYLCASSLQLNYGYTFGSGTRLTVV.

This clone turned up a few times. The genes are TRBV4-1 and TRBJ1-2; 7 nucleotides align to TRBD1. The length of the CDR3 is 14 residues. Germline trimming cut 3 bases from V and 8 bases from J; bases unmatched to any gene: 9. Germline V gene data show CDR1 as MGHRA and CDR2 as YSYEKL. CDR3 DNA sequence: TGCGCCAGCAGCCAGTACAGGGGAGGAAGAGGCTACACCTTC. Residues: CASSQYRGGRGYTF.